These 21 T cell receptor beta chains share one sample of origin, sequenced in a study of blood T cell repertoires in COVID-19. This table comes from immunoSEQ multiplex PCR, and its TCRdb copy is limited to in-frame clones, with some not included. Counted here are tens of thousands of clones, around 90% occurring once; the ten biggest clones make up roughly a tenth. Sequences were obtained from peripheral blood. These receptors all come from a human donor in a cohort sampled during active COVID-19.

J is TRBJ1-4 and V is TRBV7-9, with D perhaps TRBD1 (5 bases). Germline V gives CDR1 SEHNR, CDR2 FQNEAQ (reference sequence). Trimming took off 2 bases at V and 5 bases at J, with 9 bases between the two ends. The length of the CDR3 is 14 residues. The CDR3 protein is CASSLSGVNEKLFF. CDR3 DNA: TGTGCCAGCAGCTTATCGGGGGTCAATGAAAAACTGTTTTTT.

This clone was recorded once. The rearrangement joins TRBV30 to TRBJ2-7, with 8 bases lining up with TRBD1. J was trimmed by 6 bases and V by 0 bases; bases with no gene match: 7. This CDR3 is 14 amino acids long. Germline V gene lookup returns CDR1 GTSNPN and CDR2 SVGIG (reference sequence). In DNA form, the CDR3 reads TGTGCCTGGAGTGTAAACAGGGGGAGGCGCGAGCAGTACTTC. Its protein is CAWSVNRGRREQYF. Based on the CDR3 plus reference TRBV30 and TRBJ2-7, the full variable domain is SQTIHQWPATLVQPVGSPLSLECTVEGTSNPNLYWYRQAAGRGLQLLFYSVGIGQISSEVPQNLSASRPQDRQFILSSKKLLLSDSGFYLCAWSVNRGRREQYFGPGTRLTVT.

This clone is deemed large. The chain combines TRBV2 with TRBJ2-7; 9 nucleotides agree with TRBD1. Germline V gene lookup returns CDR1 SNHLY and CDR2 FYNNEI. The CDR3 has 13 residues. The V and J ends lost 6 bases and 3 bases, in that order; junction bases with no gene match: 3. DNA for the CDR3: TGTGCCAGCAGGGACAGGGGCTACTACGAGCAGTACTTC. This encodes CASRDRGYYEQYF.

This clone was picked up a small number of times. This sequence joins TRBV20-1 and TRBJ1-4; D is undetermined. Trimming removed 5 bases from V and 8 bases from J, with 9 bases in between. Germline CDR1 is DFQATT and CDR2 is SNEGSKA (reference sequence). The CDR3 loop spans 11 amino acids. CDR3 DNA: TGCAGTGCTCATTACAGAGAAAAACTGTTTTTT. Protein sequence: CSAHYREKLFF.

The DNA of the CDR3 is TGTGCCTGGGACCGCAGCGGGGGGGCCCGCGAGCAGTACTTC. Encoded protein: CAWDRSGGAREQYF. This chain uses TRBV30 with TRBJ2-7; 10 nucleotides align to TRBD2. The CDR3 loop spans 14 amino acids. V shed 5 bases, J shed 6 bases, and the junction held 10 bases outside the gene matches. Germline values: CDR1 GTSNPN, CDR2 SVGIG (reference sequence).

The chain uses TRBV7-2 and TRBJ2-5, with 7 nucleotides matching TRBD1. The CDR3 runs 14 residues. Trimming removed 6 bases from V and 2 bases from J; junction bases left unmatched: 6. Germline lookup yields CDR1 SGHTA and CDR2 FQGNSA. The CDR3 spells CASSRSGQQETQYF. Here the CDR3 DNA reads TGTGCCAGCAGTAGATCGGGACAGCAAGAGACCCAGTACTTC.

The J gene is TRBJ2-3, the V gene TRBV7-9, with D perhaps matching TRBD1 (6 bases). The germline V gene encodes CDR1 SEHNR and CDR2 FQNEAQ (reference sequence). With 4 bases removed from V and 6 bases from J, the gap between germline ends came to 20 bases. The CDR3 loop spans 16 amino acids. The CDR3 protein is CASSSLQGRRLDTQYF. The CDR3 coding sequence is TGTGCCAGCAGCTCCCTACAGGGCCGGAGGCTCGATACGCAGTATTTT.

V gene TRBV14 combines with J gene TRBJ2-3, with TRBD2 as a possible D gene (5 bases). Trimming pared 0 bases from V and 5 bases from J, leaving 12 bases between. The CDR3 runs 15 residues. CDR1 and CDR2 (germline): SGHDN, FVKESK. The CDR3 is CASSQDGLGIDTQYF. CDR3 in DNA: TGTGCCAGCAGCCAAGACGGACTCGGTATAGATACGCAGTATTTT.

J is TRBJ1-1 and V is TRBV29-1; D ambiguous. V was shortened by 6 bases and J by 10 bases, with 18 bases between the two germline ends. CDR3 length: 12 amino acids. Germline V lookup: CDR1 SQVTM, CDR2 ANQGSEA. CDR3 nucleotide sequence: TGCAGCGTGGTGGACCTGGCAGCGGCAGCTTTCTTT. Its translation is CSVVDLAAAAFF.

The CDR3 reads CASSSRTSGSTDTQYF. As DNA, the CDR3 is TGTGCCAGCAGTTCGCGGACTAGCGGGTCTACAGATACGCAGTATTTT. The chain uses TRBV28 and TRBJ2-3, with TRBD2 identical over 11 bases. The CDR3 covers 16 residues. Trimming took 4 bases from V and 3 from J; bases not matched to a gene: 6. The germline gives CDR1 MDHEN, CDR2 SYDVKM. Full variable domain (remainder filled in from reference TRBV28 and TRBJ2-3): DVKVTQSSRYLVKRTGEKVFLECVQDMDHENMFWYRQDPGLGLRLIYFSYDVKMKEKGDIPEGYSVSREKKERFSLILESASTNQTSMYLCASSSRTSGSTDTQYFGPGTRLTVL.

This clone has just one count. This chain joins TRBV7-9 and TRBJ1-5, with D maybe TRBD1 (5 bases). The CDR3 loop spans 15 amino acids. V lost 5 bases, J lost 6 bases, and 17 bases lay in between. The germline V gene encodes CDR1 SEHNR and CDR2 FQNEAQ (reference sequence). The CDR3 protein is CASSRTGMGSQPQHF. The DNA of the CDR3 is TGTGCCAGCAGCCGTACAGGAATGGGTAGTCAGCCCCAGCATTTT.

This clone was seen once. The chain links TRBV7-2 to TRBJ2-7; TRBD2 agrees at 9 bases. CDR1 and CDR2 (germline): SGHTA, FQGNSA. Unmatched junction bases numbered 3, after V lost 3 bases and J lost 3 bases. This CDR3 contains 14 residues. CDR3 residues: CASSFSSGNYEQYF. In DNA, the CDR3 is TGTGCCAGCAGCTTCTCTAGCGGGAACTACGAGCAGTACTTC.

V is TRBV12-3 or TRBV12-4 and J is TRBJ2-1; D unclear. V was cut by 4 bases and J by 8 bases, with 6 bases left in between. This CDR3 spans 11 amino acids. The DNA for the CDR3 is TGTGCCAGCAGTTCTTATTATGAGCAGTTCTTC. Encoded protein: CASSSYYEQFF.

The rearrangement links TRBV7-6 to TRBJ2-3, with 8 bases aligning to TRBD2. The CDR3 spans 15 residues. V lost 5 bases and J lost 2; bases outside the gene matches: 6. Germline V gene data show CDR1 as SGHVS and CDR2 as FNYEAQ. This CDR3 reads CASSKAGANTDTQYF. The CDR3 nucleotides are TGTGCCAGCAGCAAAGCGGGGGCAAACACAGATACGCAGTATTTT.

J is TRBJ1-1 and V is TRBV7-2; possible D gene TRBD1, 5 bases. Trimming removed 2 bases at V and 6 bases at J, with 10 bases between. Per germline, CDR1 SGHTA and CDR2 FQGNSA. The CDR3 has 13 residues. In DNA form, the CDR3 reads TGTGCCAGCAGCTTAAACGGGGGTGCTGAAGCTTTCTTT. Encoded protein: CASSLNGGAEAFF.

V usage is TRBV30 and J usage is TRBJ2-1, with a weak D call TRBD1 (6 bases). V was pared by 7 bases and J by 4 bases, with 17 bases between. Germline-derived CDR1 and CDR2 are GTSNPN and SVGIG (reference sequence). This CDR3 region has 14 residues. CDR3 in amino acids: CAFYPQGPYNEQFF. In DNA form, the CDR3 reads TGTGCCTTCTACCCCCAGGGGCCTTACAATGAGCAGTTCTTC.

The chain carries TRBV6-5 and TRBJ1-6, with 9 bases matching TRBD1. The CDR3 spans 14 residues. V lost 5 bases to trimming and J lost 8 bases; unmatched junction nucleotides: 4. CDR1 MNHEY and CDR2 SVGAGI come from the germline V gene. This chain's CDR3 is CASSQTGGDSPLHF. The CDR3 bases are TGTGCCAGCAGTCAGACAGGGGGAGATTCACCCCTCCACTTT.

The chain combines TRBV5-1 with TRBJ2-1; 11 bases are a match to TRBD2. Germline CDR1 is SGHRS and CDR2 is YFSETQ. Unmatched junction bases numbered 7, after V lost 3 bases and J lost 8 bases. The CDR3 sequence is 15 residues long. The CDR3 DNA follows: TGCGCCAGCAGCTCTAGCGGGGGGCCCCGTCATGAGCAGTTCTTC. Residues: CASSSSGGPRHEQFF.

The chain joins TRBV19 to TRBJ2-4; a weak D match, TRBD2 (6 bases). There are 15 residues in the CDR3. Germline V CDR1 and CDR2: LNHDA, SQIVND (reference sequence). V was cut by 6 bases and J by 2 bases, with 14 bases left in between. CDR3: CASRGGSTSKNIQYF. The DNA of the CDR3 is TGTGCCAGTAGAGGAGGGTCTACCTCCAAAAACATTCAGTACTTC.

The V and J genes are TRBV5-1 and TRBJ2-7, with D possibly being TRBD1 (6 bases). The V gene lost 4 bases and the J gene lost 4 bases, with 12 bases spanning the gap. The CDR3 runs 13 residues. Germline-derived CDR1 and CDR2 are SGHRS and YFSETQ. The CDR3 is CASSPGGGYEQYF. CDR3 nucleotide sequence: TGCGCCAGCAGCCCTGGGGGCGGGTACGAGCAGTACTTC.

This chain joins TRBV2 and TRBJ2-7; D not certain. V shed 5 bases and J shed 2 bases, with 7 bases lying between them. The length of the CDR3 is 12 residues. From germline, CDR1 is SNHLY and CDR2 FYNNEI. The CDR3, as DNA: TGTGCCAGCAGTCTACTCCCCTACGAGCAGTACTTC. Its translation is CASSLLPYEQYF.